One TCR beta chain is described in this entry. Deletions cut 1 base from V and 5 bases from J, with 5 bases between. The CDR3 loop spans 12 amino acids. CDR1 is MGHDK and CDR2 is SYGVNS in the germline V gene. This sample was taken from a study of blood T cell repertoires in COVID-19. Overall study context: The United States, Italy and Spain were the sources of the acute and convalescent COVID-19 samples.

Sequenced by immunoSEQ multiplex PCR; TCRdb stores in-frame clones only, minus some. The sample holds 130,000 to 150,000 clones, over 70% seen once. The rearrangement links TRBV25-1 to TRBJ1-2; no firm D call. The sequencing sample was made of peripheral blood. The receptor was derived from a man between 50 and 59 years old who had recovered from COVID-19. Here the CDR3 reads CASSELSYGYTF. The DNA for the CDR3 is TGTGCCAGCAGTGAATTGAGTTATGGCTACACCTTC.